One T cell receptor beta chain is described in this entry. As yet, its antigen is unknown. This sample is drawn from a study of chemoradiotherapy in HPV16-positive cancers. Study conclusions and caveats: In HPV16-positive patients, HPV-responsive T-cell expansion tracked better recurrence-free survival. Candidate HPV-specific clones and E7-related TCR motifs grew in tumor during treatment.

This CDR3 comprises 15 residues. Germline V gene lookup returns CDR1 MNHEY and CDR2 SMNVEV (reference sequence). V gave up 6 bases and J gave up 4 bases; unmatched junction bases: 9. The table came from immunoSEQ multiplex PCR; TCRdb's copy has only in-frame clones and leaves some out. Altogether about 1,100 clones are present, around 85% being singletons, with the ten largest covering about 4%. The sample was tumor tissue, taken from a patient who underwent chemoradiotherapy. This clonotype originated in a human donor with HPV-associated anogenital cancer. The chain recombines TRBV27 with TRBJ1-2, with TRBD1 matching over 9 bases. The CDR3 region has the DNA TGTGCCAGCAGCCCCGGGACAGGGTTGTCCTATGGCTACACCTTC. It yields the protein CASSPGTGLSYGYTF.